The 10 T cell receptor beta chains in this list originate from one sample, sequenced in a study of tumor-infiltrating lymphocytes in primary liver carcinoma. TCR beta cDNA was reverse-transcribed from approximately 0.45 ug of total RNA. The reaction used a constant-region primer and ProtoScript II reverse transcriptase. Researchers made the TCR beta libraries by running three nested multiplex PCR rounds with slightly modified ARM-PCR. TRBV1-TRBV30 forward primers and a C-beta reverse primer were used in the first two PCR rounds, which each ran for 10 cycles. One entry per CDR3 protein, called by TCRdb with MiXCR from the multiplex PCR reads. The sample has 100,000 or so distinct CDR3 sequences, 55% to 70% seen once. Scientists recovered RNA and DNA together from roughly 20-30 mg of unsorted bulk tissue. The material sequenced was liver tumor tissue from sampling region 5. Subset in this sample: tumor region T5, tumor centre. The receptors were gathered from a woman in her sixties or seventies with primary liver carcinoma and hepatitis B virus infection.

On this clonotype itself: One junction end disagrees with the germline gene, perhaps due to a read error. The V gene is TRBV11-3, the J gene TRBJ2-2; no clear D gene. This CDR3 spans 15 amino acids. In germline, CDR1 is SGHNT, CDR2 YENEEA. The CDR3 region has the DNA TGTGCCAGTAGCTTAGATAAAGGGATCACCGGGGAGCTGTTTTTT. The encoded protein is CASSLDKGITGELFF.

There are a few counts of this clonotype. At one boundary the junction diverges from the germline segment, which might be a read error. The CDR3 here is CASSDRATEAFF. For the CDR3, the DNA is TGTGCCAGCAGTGATAGGGCCACTGAGGCTTTCTTT. V usage is TRBV6-1 and J usage is TRBJ1-1; D gene uncertain. This CDR3 has 12 residues. Germline V CDR1 and CDR2: MNHNS, SASEGT.

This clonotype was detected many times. The DNA for the CDR3 is TGTGCCAGCAGTTTATCTCGAGAGCAGTTCTTC. Translation: CASSLSREQFF. The chain recombines TRBV12-3 or TRBV12-4 with TRBJ2-1; D call uncertain. Between the trimmed V and J ends, which lost 2 bases and 10 bases, there was a span of 6 bases. This CDR3 comprises 11 residues.

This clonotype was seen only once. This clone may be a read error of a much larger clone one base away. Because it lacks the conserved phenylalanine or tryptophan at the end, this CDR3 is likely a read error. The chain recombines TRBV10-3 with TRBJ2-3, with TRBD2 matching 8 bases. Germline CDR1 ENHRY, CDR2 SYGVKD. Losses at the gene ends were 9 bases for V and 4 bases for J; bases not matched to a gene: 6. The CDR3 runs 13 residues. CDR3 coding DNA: TGTGCCATTACGGGGGGGCTTGCAGATACGCAGTATCTT. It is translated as CAITGGLADTQYL.

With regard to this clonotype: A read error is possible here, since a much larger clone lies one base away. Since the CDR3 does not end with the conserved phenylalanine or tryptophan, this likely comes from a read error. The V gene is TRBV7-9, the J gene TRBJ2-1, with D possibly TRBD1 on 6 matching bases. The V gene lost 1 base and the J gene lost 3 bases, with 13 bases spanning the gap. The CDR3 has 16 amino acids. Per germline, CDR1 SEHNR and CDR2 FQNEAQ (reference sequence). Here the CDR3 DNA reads TGTGCCAGCAGCTTAGTGGGGACAACCTACTACAATGAGCAGTTCCTC. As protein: CASSLVGTTYYNEQFL.

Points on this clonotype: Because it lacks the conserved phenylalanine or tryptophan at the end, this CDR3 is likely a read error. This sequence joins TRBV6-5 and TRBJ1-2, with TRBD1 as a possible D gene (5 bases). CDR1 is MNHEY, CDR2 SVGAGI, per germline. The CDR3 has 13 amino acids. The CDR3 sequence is CANSYGGSYGYTL. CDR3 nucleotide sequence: TGTGCCAACAGTTACGGGGGATCCTATGGCTACACCCTC.

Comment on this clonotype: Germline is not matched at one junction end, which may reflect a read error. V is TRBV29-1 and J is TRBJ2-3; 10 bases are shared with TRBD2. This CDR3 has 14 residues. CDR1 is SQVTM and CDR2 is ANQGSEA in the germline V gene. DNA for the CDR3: TGCATCGTTACCGGGACTAGCGACACCGATACGCAGTATTTC. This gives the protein CIVTGTSDTDTQYF.

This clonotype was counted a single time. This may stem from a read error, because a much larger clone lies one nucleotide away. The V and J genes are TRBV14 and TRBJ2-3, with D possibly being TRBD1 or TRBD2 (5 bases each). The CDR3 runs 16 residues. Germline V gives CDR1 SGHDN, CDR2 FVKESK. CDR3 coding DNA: TGTGCCAGCAGCCAAGAGACCGGGGCACCCACAGATACGAAGTATTTT. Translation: CASSQETGAPTDTKYF.

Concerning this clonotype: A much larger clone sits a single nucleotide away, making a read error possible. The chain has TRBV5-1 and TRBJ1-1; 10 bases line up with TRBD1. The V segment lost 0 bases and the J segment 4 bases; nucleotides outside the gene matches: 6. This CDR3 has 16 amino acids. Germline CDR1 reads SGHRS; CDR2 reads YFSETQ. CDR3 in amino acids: CASSLVPGTGVTEAFF. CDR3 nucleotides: TGCGCCAGCAGCTTGGTTCCCGGGACAGGGGTCACTGAAGCTTTCTTT. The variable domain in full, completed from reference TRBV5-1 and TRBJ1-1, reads KAGVTQTPRYLIKTRGQQVTLSCSPISGHRSVSWYQQTPGQGLQFLFEYFSETQRNKGNFPGRFSGRQFSNSRSEMNVSTLELGDSALYLCASSLVPGTGVTEAFFGQGTRLTVV.

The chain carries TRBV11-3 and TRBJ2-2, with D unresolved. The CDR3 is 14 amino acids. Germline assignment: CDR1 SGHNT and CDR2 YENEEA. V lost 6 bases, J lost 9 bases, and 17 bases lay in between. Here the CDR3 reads CASRETMATRELFF. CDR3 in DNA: TGTGCCAGCAGGGAAACTATGGCGACCCGGGAGCTGTTTTTT. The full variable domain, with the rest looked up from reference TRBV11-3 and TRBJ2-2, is EAGVVQSPRYKIIEKKQPVAFWCNPISGHNTLYWYLQNLGQGPELLIRYENEEAVDDSQLPKDRFSAERLKGVDSTLKIQPAELGDSAVYLCASRETMATRELFFGEGSRLTVL.